The source of this T cell receptor beta chain is a study of OX40 agonist ivuxolimab in advanced cancers. Study-wide background: Clinicians treated patients with ivuxolimab, an agonistic anti-OX40 (CD134) antibody.

The protocol was immunoSEQ multiplex PCR, while the TCRdb copy is restricted to in-frame clones and leaves out a portion. The top ten hold 0.7% to 0.85% of the sample, which has about 130,000 clones, 85% to 95% seen once. Overall study findings and caveats: CD4+ and CD8+ T cells in blood underwent clonal expansion by week 6 at 0.1 to 3.0 mg/kg.

Of note for this clone: Its antigen is not identified.

Germline V gene lookup returns CDR1 SGHNT and CDR2 YYREEE (reference sequence). The V end lost 0 bases, the J end lost 5 bases, and 14 bases lay between the germline ends. The CDR3 spans 15 residues. The sequencing used CD4+ or CD8+ T cells sorted from blood, collected in a trial of the OX40 agonist ivuxolimab. The receptor comes from an adult with an advanced solid tumor such as melanoma, head and neck, liver or kidney cancer. The V call is TRBV5-4, the J call TRBJ1-2; D is possibly TRBD1 (5 bases). The CDR3 loop reads CASSLDRWGSYGYTF. For the CDR3, the DNA is TGTGCCAGCAGCTTGGACAGGTGGGGTTCTTATGGCTACACCTTC.